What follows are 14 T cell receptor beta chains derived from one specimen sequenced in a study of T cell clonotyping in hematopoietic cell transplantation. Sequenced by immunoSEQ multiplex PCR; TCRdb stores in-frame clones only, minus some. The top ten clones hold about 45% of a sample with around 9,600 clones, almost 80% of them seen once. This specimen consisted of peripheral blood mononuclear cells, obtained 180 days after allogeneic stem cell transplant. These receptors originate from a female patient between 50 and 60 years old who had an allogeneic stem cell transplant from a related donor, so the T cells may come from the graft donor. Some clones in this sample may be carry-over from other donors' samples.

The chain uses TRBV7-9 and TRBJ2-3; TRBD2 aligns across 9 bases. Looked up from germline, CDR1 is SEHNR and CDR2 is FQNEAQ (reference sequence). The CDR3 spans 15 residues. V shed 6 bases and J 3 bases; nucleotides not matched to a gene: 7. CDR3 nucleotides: TGTGCCAGCAGTTCGGCGGGGGGGCGTACAGATACGCAGTATTTT. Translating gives CASSSAGGRTDTQYF.

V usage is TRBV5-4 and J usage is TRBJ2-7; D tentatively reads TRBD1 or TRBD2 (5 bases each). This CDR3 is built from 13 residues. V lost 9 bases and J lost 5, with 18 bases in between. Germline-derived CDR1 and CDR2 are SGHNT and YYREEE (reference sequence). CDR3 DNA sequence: TGTGCCACGGGGCGGCGGTTCGCCGACGAGCAGTACTTC. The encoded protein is CATGRRFADEQYF.

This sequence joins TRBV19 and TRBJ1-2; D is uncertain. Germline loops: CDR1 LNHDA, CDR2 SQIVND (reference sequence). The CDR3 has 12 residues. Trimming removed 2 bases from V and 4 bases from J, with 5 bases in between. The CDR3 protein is CASSINSYGYTF. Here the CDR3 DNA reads TGTGCCAGTAGTATAAACAGCTATGGCTACACCTTC. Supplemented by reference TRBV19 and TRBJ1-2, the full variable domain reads DGGITQSPKYLFRKEGQNVTLSCEQNLNHDAMYWYRQDPGQGLRLIYYSQIVNDFQKGDIAEGYSVSREKKESFPLTVTSAQKNPTAFYLCASSINSYGYTFGSGTRLTVV.

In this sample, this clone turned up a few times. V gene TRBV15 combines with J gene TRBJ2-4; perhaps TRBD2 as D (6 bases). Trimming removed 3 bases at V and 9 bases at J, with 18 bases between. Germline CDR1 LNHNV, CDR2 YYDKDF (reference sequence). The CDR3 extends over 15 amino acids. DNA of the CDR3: TGTGCCACCAGCAGGAACCGGGGTCGGGGGAGCATTCAGTACTTC. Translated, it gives CATSRNRGRGSIQYF.

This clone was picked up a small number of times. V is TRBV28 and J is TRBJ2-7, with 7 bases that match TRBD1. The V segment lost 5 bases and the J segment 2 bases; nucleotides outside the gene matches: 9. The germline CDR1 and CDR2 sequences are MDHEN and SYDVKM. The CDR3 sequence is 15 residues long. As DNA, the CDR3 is TGTGCCAGCAGTCCACTAGGACAGGCCCCCTACGAGCAGTACTTC. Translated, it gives CASSPLGQAPYEQYF.

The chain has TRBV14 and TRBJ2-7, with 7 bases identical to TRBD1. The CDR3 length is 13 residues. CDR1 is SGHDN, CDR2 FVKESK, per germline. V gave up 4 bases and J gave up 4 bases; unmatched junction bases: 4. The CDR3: CASSRPRGYEQYF. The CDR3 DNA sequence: TGTGCCAGCAGCCGTCCCAGGGGGTACGAGCAGTACTTC.

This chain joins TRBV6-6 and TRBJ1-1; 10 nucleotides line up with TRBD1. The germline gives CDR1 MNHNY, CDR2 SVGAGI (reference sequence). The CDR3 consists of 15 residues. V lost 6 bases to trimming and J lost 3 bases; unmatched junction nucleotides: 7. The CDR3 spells CASRYPGTGDTEAFF. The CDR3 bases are TGTGCCAGCAGGTACCCCGGGACAGGGGACACTGAAGCTTTCTTT.

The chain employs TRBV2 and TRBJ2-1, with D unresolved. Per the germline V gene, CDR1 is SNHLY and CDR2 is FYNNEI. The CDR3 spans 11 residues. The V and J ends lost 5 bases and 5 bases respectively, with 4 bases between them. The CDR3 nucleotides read TGTGCCAGCAGTTACGACAATGAGCAGTTCTTC. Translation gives CASSYDNEQFF.

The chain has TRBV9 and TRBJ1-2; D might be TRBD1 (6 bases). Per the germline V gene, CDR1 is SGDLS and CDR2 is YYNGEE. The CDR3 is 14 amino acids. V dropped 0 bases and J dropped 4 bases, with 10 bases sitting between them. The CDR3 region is CASSVARGGYGYTF. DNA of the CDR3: TGTGCCAGCAGCGTAGCCAGGGGAGGCTATGGCTACACCTTC.

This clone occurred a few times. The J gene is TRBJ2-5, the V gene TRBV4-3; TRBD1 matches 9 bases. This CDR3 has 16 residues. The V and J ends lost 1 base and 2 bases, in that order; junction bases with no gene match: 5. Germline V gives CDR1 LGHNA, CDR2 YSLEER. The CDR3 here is CASSQGTGAKQETQYF. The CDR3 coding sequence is TGCGCCAGCAGCCAAGGGACAGGGGCAAAACAAGAGACCCAGTACTTC.

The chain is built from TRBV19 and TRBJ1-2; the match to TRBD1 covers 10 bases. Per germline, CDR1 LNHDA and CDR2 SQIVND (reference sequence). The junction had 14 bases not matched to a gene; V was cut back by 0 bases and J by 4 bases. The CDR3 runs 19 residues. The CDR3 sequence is CASSIDGKDRGAQGYGYTF. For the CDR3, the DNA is TGTGCCAGTAGTATAGATGGAAAGGACAGGGGGGCGCAGGGCTATGGCTACACCTTC.

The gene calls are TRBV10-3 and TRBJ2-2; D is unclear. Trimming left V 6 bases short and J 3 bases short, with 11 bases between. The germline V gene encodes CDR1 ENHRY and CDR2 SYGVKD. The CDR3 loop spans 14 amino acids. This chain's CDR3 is CAIRRPGDTGELFF. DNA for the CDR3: TGTGCCATCAGACGGCCAGGAGACACCGGGGAGCTGTTTTTT.

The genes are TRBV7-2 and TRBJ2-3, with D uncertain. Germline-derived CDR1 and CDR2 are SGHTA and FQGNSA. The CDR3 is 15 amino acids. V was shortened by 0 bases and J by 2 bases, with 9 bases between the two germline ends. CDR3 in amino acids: CASSLALGYTDTQYF. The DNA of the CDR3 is TGTGCCAGCAGCTTAGCGCTAGGGTACACAGATACGCAGTATTTT.

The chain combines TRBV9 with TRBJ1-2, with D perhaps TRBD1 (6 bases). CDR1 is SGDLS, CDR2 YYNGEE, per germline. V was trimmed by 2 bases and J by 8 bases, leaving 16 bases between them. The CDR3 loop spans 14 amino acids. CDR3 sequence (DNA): TGTGCCAGCAGCGTCGGGGGGGCGTCACGGGGCTACACCTTC. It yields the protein CASSVGGASRGYTF.